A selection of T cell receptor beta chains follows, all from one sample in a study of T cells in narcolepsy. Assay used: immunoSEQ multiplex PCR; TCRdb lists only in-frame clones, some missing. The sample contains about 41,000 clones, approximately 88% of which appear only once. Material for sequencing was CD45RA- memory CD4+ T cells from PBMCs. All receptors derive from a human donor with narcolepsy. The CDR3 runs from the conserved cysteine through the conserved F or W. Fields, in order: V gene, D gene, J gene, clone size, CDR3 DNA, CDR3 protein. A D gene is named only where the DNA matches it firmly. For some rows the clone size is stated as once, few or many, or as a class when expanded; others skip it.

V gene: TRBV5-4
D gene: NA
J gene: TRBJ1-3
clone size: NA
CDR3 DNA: TGTGCCAGCAGCTTACAGGGTTCTGGAAACACCATATATTTT
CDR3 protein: CASSLQGSGNTIYF

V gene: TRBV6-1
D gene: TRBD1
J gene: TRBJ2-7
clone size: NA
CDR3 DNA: TGTGCCAGCAGTGAAGAACATTGGGACAGCTCCTACGAGCAGTACTTC
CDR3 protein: CASSEEHWDSSYEQYF

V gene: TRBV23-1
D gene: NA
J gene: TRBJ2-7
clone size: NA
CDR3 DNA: TGCGCCAGCAGTCAATCGGGAAAAAATTCTAAAAACAGCTACGAGCAGTACTTC
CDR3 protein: CASSQSGKNSKNSYEQYF

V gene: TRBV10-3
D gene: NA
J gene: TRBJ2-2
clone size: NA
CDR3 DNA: TGTGCCATCAGTGAGTCGGGGGTCACCGGGGAGCTGTTTTTT
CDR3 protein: CAISESGVTGELFF

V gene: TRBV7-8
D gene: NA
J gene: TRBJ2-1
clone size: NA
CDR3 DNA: TGTGCCAGCAGCTTAGGCGTGGGTGAGCAGTTCTTC
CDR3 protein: CASSLGVGEQFF

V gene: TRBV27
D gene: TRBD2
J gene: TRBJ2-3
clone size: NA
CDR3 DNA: TGTGCCAGCAGTGTGACTAGCGGGAGTAAAGATACGCAGTATTTT
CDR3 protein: CASSVTSGSKDTQYF

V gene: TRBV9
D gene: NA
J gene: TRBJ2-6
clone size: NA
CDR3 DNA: TGTGCCAGCAGCGCGCTAGCGCGAGCGGGTGGGGCCAACGTCCTGACTTTC
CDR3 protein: CASSALARAGGANVLTF

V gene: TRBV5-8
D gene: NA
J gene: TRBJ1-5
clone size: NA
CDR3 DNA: TGTGCCAGCAGCTTAAATCGACACGGATCGAGCAATCAGCCCCAGCATTTT
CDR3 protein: CASSLNRHGSSNQPQHF

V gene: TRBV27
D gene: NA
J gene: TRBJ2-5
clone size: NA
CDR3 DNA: TGTGCCAGCAGTTTATGGAACATCGGACAGCTGAAAGAGACCCAGTACTTC
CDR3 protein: CASSLWNIGQLKETQYF

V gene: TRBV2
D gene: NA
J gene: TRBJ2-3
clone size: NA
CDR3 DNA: TGTGCCAGCAGTGCCCGACTATCGACCACAGATACGCAGTATTTT
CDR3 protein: CASSARLSTTDTQYF

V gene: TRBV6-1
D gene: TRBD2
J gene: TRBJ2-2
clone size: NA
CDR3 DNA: TGTGCCAGCAGGGGGAGGGCCGGGGAGCTGTTTTTT
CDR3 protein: CASRGRAGELFF

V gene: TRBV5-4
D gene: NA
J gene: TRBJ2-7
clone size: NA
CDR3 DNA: TGTGCCAGCAGCTTGTTCGGCGGTAGCTCCTACGAGCAGTACTTC
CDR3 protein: CASSLFGGSSYEQYF

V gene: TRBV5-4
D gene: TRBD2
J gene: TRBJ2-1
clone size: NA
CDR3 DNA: TGTGCCAGCAGCTTAAAATCTTCTAGCGGGGGCTACAATGAGCAGTTCTTC
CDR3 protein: CASSLKSSSGGYNEQFF

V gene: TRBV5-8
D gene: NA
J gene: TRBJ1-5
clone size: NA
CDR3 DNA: TGTGCCAGCAGCCTGTGGGATCAGCCCCAGCATTTT
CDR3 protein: CASSLWDQPQHF

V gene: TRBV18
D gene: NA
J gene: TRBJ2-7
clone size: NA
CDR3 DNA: TGTGCCAGCTCACCTGCAGGGGGGTCCTACGAGCAGTACTTC
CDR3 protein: CASSPAGGSYEQYF

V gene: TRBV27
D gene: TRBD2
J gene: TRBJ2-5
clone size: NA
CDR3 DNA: TGTGCCAGCAGTCCACTAGCGGTCCAAGAGACCCAGTACTTC
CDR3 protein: CASSPLAVQETQYF

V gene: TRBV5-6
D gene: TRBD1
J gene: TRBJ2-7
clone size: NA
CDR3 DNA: TGTGCCAGCAGCTTGGCGGACAGGGTGGCCCACGAGCAGTACTTC
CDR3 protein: CASSLADRVAHEQYF

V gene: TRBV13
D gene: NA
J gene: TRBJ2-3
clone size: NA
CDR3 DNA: TGTGCCAGCAGCTTAGCGGGGGGCCCTGCTACGCAGTATTTT
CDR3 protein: CASSLAGGPATQYF

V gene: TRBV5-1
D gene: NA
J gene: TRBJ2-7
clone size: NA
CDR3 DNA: TGCGCCAGCAGCTTGGAGGGCGGCCTCTTAGGGGAGCAGTACTTC
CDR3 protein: CASSLEGGLLGEQYF

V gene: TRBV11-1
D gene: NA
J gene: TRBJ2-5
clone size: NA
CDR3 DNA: TGTGCCAGCAGCCCCTGGCCCTCAGAGACCCAGTACTTC
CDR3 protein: CASSPWPSETQYF

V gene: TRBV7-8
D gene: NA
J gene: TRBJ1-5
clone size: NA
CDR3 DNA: TGTGCCAGCAGCTTTTATAGCAGCAATCAGCCCCAGCATTTT
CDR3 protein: CASSFYSSNQPQHF

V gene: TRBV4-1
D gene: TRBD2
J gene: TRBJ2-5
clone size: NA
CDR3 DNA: TGCGCCAGCAGCCCGCTAGCGGGGGGCCTGGGGGAGACCCAGTACTTC
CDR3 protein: CASSPLAGGLGETQYF

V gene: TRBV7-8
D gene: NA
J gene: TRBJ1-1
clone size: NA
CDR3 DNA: TGTGCCAGCAGCTTAGCAAGGAGGGGGGTTCTGAACACTGAAGCTTTCTTT
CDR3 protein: CASSLARRGVLNTEAFF

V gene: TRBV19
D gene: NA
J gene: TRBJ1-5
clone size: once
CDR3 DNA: TGTGCCAGTAGTATGGGGGCCCTTGGGCAACAGCCCCAGCATTTT
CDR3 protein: CASSMGALGQQPQHF

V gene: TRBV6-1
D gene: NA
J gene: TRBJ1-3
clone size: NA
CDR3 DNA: TGTGCCAGCAGTGTCAGGGTAGAAAACACCATATATTTT
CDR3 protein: CASSVRVENTIYF

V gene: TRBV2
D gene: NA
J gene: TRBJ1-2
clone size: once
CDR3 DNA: TGTGCCAGCAGTGAAGTTAGGGGGGGAGGCTACACCTTC
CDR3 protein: CASSEVRGGGYTF